These 20 T cell receptor beta chains originate from one sample sequenced in a study of OX40 agonist ivuxolimab in advanced cancers. Only in-frame clones appear in the TCRdb table, and some are missing; sequencing was by immunoSEQ multiplex PCR. The table has about 80,000 clones, roughly 81% seen once. The starting material was CD4+ or CD8+ T cells sorted from blood, obtained in a trial of the OX40 agonist ivuxolimab. The receptors shown here come from an adult with an advanced solid tumor such as melanoma, head and neck, liver or kidney cancer.

The V gene is TRBV27, the J gene TRBJ2-5, with D unresolved. Looked up from germline, CDR1 is MNHEY and CDR2 is SMNVEV (reference sequence). The CDR3 covers 14 residues. Trimming took 0 bases from V and 4 from J, leaving 9 bases between them. This CDR3 is CASSLSPPGETQYF. CDR3 bases: TGTGCCAGCAGTTTATCCCCCCCAGGAGAGACCCAGTACTTC.

This sequence joins TRBV7-8 and TRBJ2-1, with D perhaps matching TRBD2 (5 bases). Looked up from germline, CDR1 is SGHVS and CDR2 is FQNEAQ. The CDR3 contains 15 residues. The ends were cut back, 2 bases at V and 0 bases at J, with 8 bases in the middle. The CDR3 DNA reads TGTGCCAGCAGCTTATCTAGCAGCTCCTACAATGAGCAGTTCTTC. It specifies CASSLSSSSYNEQFF.

The chain carries TRBV2 and TRBJ2-7, with D possibly matching TRBD1 (6 bases). Trimming left V 6 bases short and J 4 bases short, with 10 bases between. The CDR3 has 12 residues. Germline V gene lookup returns CDR1 SNHLY and CDR2 FYNNEI. The CDR3 is CASSLGGYEQYF. In DNA form, the CDR3 reads TGTGCCAGCAGCTTAGGGGGTTACGAGCAGTACTTC.

V gene TRBV7-9 combines with J gene TRBJ2-5; 7 nucleotides match TRBD2. V gave up 5 bases and J gave up 2 bases; unmatched junction bases: 20. The length of the CDR3 is 19 residues. The germline CDR1 and CDR2 sequences are SEHNR and FQNEAQ (reference sequence). CDR3 sequence (DNA): TGTGCCAGCAGCCAACTTAGGGACTACTTAAACACAGATCAAGAGACCCAGTACTTC. As protein: CASSQLRDYLNTDQETQYF.

The chain employs TRBV27 and TRBJ1-6; TRBD1 might be the D (5 bases). Germline V gene lookup returns CDR1 MNHEY and CDR2 SMNVEV (reference sequence). The germline V and J ends were trimmed by 7 bases and 2 bases, with 9 bases remaining between them. CDR3 length equals 14 residues. CDR3 amino acids: CASKLGPYNSPLHF. CDR3 sequence (DNA): TGTGCCAGCAAGTTGGGACCCTATAATTCACCCCTCCACTTT.

The rearrangement links TRBV7-9 to TRBJ2-7; unclear D gene. This CDR3 comprises 12 residues. Germline assignment: CDR1 SEHNR and CDR2 FQNEAQ (reference sequence). V was trimmed by 1 base and J by 3 bases, leaving 4 bases between them. DNA for the CDR3: TGTGCCAGCAGCTTAGGGGACTACGAGCAGTACTTC. Translation gives CASSLGDYEQYF.

The sample holds one count of this clone. The chain uses TRBV28 and TRBJ2-7; 12 bases align to TRBD1. Germline values: CDR1 MDHEN, CDR2 SYDVKM. V shed 6 bases, J shed 6 bases, and the junction held 9 bases outside the gene matches. The CDR3 is 15 amino acids. The CDR3 is CASSPPRDRGLEQYF. The CDR3 DNA reads TGTGCCAGCAGCCCGCCACGGGACAGGGGGCTCGAGCAGTACTTC.

The CDR3 coding sequence is TGTGCCAGCAGCTTAGATGAAAGTGGCTACACCTTC. It codes for CASSLDESGYTF. The chain combines TRBV11-3 with TRBJ1-2; no reliable D call. The length of the CDR3 is 12 residues. Trimming removed 0 bases at V and 7 bases at J, with 6 bases between. The germline V gene encodes CDR1 SGHNT and CDR2 YENEEA.

This chain connects TRBV15 to TRBJ2-7; 7 bases match TRBD2. This CDR3 region has 15 residues. Losses at the gene ends were 5 bases for V and 6 bases for J; bases not matched to a gene: 13. Germline-derived CDR1 and CDR2 are LNHNV and YYDKDF (reference sequence). CDR3: CATSLGGSNSFEQYF. The DNA of the CDR3 is TGTGCCACCAGCCTCGGGGGGAGTAATTCTTTCGAGCAGTACTTC.

The chain is built from TRBV4-2 and TRBJ2-3, with 7 bases fitting TRBD1. V trimming: 3 bases; J trimming: 2 bases; junction bases outside the gene matches: 8. The germline gives CDR1 LGHNA, CDR2 YNFKEQ. This CDR3 region has 16 residues. The CDR3 loop reads CASSQEIQGTTDTQYF. Written as DNA, the CDR3 is TGTGCCAGCAGCCAGGAAATACAGGGGACCACAGATACGCAGTATTTT.

The chain is built from TRBV7-9 and TRBJ2-5; 10 bases line up with TRBD2. V lost 5 bases to trimming and J lost 2 bases; unmatched junction nucleotides: 5. The CDR3 is 15 residues long. Germline V gene lookup returns CDR1 SEHNR and CDR2 FQNEAQ (reference sequence). DNA for the CDR3: TGTGCCAGCAGCCGATGGACTAGCGGACAAGAGACCCAGTACTTC. Protein: CASSRWTSGQETQYF.

The chain has TRBV10-2 and TRBJ2-2; 9 positions agree with TRBD1. Unmatched junction bases numbered 5, after V lost 6 bases and J lost 6 bases. Germline V gives CDR1 WSHSY, CDR2 SAAADI. The CDR3 totals 14 residues. The CDR3 nucleotides are TGCGCCAGCAGCCGGGACAGGGTGGCCGGGGAGCTGTTTTTT. This gives the protein CASSRDRVAGELFF.

This chain joins TRBV4-3 and TRBJ2-3; 11 bases align to TRBD2. V shed 3 bases, J shed 0 bases, and the junction held 8 bases outside the gene matches. Germline CDR1 LGHNA, CDR2 YSLEER. This CDR3 has 18 amino acids. The CDR3 sequence is CASSQTSGAPRSTDTQYF. The CDR3 DNA is TGCGCCAGCAGCCAGACTAGCGGGGCACCCCGGAGCACAGATACGCAGTATTTT.

This chain links TRBV7-2 with TRBJ1-2; no clear D. V was cut by 0 bases and J by 2 bases, with 4 bases left in between. CDR1 is SGHTA, CDR2 FQGNSA, per germline. This CDR3 has 13 amino acids. CDR3 residues: CASSLADNYGYTF. The CDR3 coding sequence is TGTGCCAGCAGCTTAGCGGACAACTATGGCTACACCTTC.

This chain joins TRBV7-2 and TRBJ2-5; possibly TRBD1 or TRBD2 for D (5 bases each). Looked up from germline, CDR1 is SGHTA and CDR2 is FQGNSA. V was shortened by 6 bases and J by 2 bases, with 10 bases between the two germline ends. The CDR3 is 13 amino acids. The CDR3 DNA sequence: TGTGCCAGCAGATGGGACCTGCAAGAGACCCAGTACTTC. Its protein is CASRWDLQETQYF.

This clone turned up a few times. This chain uses TRBV4-1 with TRBJ1-2; 7 nucleotides align to TRBD1. This CDR3 has 17 amino acids. Unmatched junction bases numbered 11, after V lost 1 base and J lost 3 bases. The germline V gene has CDR1 MGHRA and CDR2 YSYEKL. CDR3 region: CASSQVYLTGQYYGYTF. CDR3 DNA sequence: TGCGCCAGCAGCCAAGTCTACCTGACAGGGCAATACTATGGCTACACCTTC.

V is TRBV5-4 and J is TRBJ1-5; D remains unclear. Trimming removed 0 bases from V and 0 bases from J, with 7 bases in between. The V gene's germline CDR1 is SGHNT and CDR2 YYREEE (reference sequence). This CDR3 is 15 amino acids long. Here the CDR3 DNA reads TGTGCCAGCAGCTTGGGCCACCTTAGCAATCAGCCCCAGCATTTT. Translation gives CASSLGHLSNQPQHF.

This chain uses TRBV6-5 with TRBJ2-7, with 12 bases aligning to TRBD2. The germline V gene has CDR1 MNHEY and CDR2 SVGAGI. V shed 0 bases, J shed 10 bases, and the junction held 7 bases outside the gene matches. The length of the CDR3 is 15 residues. The CDR3 region is CASSYSTSGGSEQYF. The CDR3, as DNA: TGTGCCAGCAGTTACTCGACTAGCGGGGGATCGGAACAGTACTTC.

Comment on this clone: The junction differs from germline at one of its ends, possibly a read error. The chain couples TRBV7-2 to TRBJ2-2, with D perhaps assigned TRBD1 or TRBD2 (5 bases each). The CDR3 covers 17 residues. The germline CDR1 and CDR2 sequences are SGHTA and FQGNSA. The CDR3 sequence: CAGSSPGGGTRTAELFF. The CDR3 nucleotides read TGTGCCGGCAGCTCACCCGGTGGGGGAACACGGACGGCGGAGCTGTTTTTT.

As for this clone: Other DNA sequences in this specimen translate into the identical CDR3. The chain recombines TRBV28 with TRBJ1-3, with D tentatively TRBD1 (6 bases). V was cut by 0 bases and J by 4 bases, with 10 bases left in between. The CDR3 is 15 amino acids. The germline CDR1 and CDR2 sequences are MDHEN and SYDVKM. CDR3 in DNA: TGTGCCAGCAGTTTATGGGGGGCGGCGGGAAACACCATATATTTT. Its protein product is CASSLWGAAGNTIYF. Combining the CDR3 with reference TRBV28 and TRBJ1-3 gives the whole variable domain DVKVTQSSRYLVKRTGEKVFLECVQDMDHENMFWYRQDPGLGLRLIYFSYDVKMKEKGDIPEGYSVSREKKERFSLILESASTNQTSMYLCASSLWGAAGNTIYFGEGSWLTVV.